This TCR beta chain was captured by sequencing in a study of T cells in Graves' hyperthyroidism and ophthalmopathy. RNA transcripts yielded amplified TCR beta CDR3 regions. An initial round of RT-PCR targeting the TCR CDR3 relied on the HTBI primer set. TCRdb re-derived calls from the multiplex PCR reads in MiXCR, one entry per CDR3 protein. The sample records about 500,000 distinct CDR3 sequences, around 15% being singletons. This clonotype was seen a handful of times. The sequencing input was blood. The clonotype comes from a woman aged 30 to 39 with Graves' ophthalmopathy.

This CDR3 is CASSIRWTGDGYTF. CDR3 coding DNA: TGTGCCAGTAGTATTCGATGGACAGGGGATGGCTACACCTTC. This chain connects TRBV19 to TRBJ1-2, with TRBD1 identical over 9 bases. CDR1 is LNHDA and CDR2 is SQIVND in the germline V gene (reference sequence). The J segment lost 6 bases and the V segment lost 3 bases, leaving 5 bases of the junction unmatched. There are 14 residues in the CDR3. Complete variable domain (other parts from reference TRBV19 and TRBJ1-2): DGGITQSPKYLFRKEGQNVTLSCEQNLNHDAMYWYRQDPGQGLRLIYYSQIVNDFQKGDIAEGYSVSREKKESFPLTVTSAQKNPTAFYLCASSIRWTGDGYTFGSGTRLTVV.